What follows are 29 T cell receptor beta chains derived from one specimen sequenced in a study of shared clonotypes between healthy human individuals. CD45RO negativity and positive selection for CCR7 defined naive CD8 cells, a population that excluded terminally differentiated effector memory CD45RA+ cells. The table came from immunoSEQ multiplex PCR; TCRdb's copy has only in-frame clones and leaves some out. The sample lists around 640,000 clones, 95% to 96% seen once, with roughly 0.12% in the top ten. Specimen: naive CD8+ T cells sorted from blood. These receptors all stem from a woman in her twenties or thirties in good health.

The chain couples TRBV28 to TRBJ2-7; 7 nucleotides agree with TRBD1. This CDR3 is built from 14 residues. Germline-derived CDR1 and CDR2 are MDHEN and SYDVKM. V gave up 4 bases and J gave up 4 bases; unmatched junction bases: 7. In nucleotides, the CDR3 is TGTGCCAGCAGTTCCAGCGACAGGGTGTACGAGCAGTACTTC. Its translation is CASSSSDRVYEQYF.

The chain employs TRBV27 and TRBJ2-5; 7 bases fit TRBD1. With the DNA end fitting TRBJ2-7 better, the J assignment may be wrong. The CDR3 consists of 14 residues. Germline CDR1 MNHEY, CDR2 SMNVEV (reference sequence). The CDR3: CASSLNRGPYEQYF. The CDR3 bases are TGTGCCAGCAGTTTAAATAGGGGGCCCTACGAGCAGTACTTC.

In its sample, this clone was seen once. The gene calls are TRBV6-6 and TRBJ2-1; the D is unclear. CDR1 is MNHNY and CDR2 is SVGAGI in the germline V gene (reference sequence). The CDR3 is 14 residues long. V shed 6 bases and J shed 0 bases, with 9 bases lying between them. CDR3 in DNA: TGTGCCAGCAGCCATAGTAGCTCCTACAATGAGCAGTTCTTC. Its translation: CASSHSSSYNEQFF.

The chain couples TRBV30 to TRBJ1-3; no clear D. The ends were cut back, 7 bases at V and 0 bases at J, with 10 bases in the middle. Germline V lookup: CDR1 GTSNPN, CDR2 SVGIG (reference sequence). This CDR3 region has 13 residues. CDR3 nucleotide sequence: TGTGCCTCGTTGATCTGCTCTGGAAACACCATATATTTT. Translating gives CASLICSGNTIYF.

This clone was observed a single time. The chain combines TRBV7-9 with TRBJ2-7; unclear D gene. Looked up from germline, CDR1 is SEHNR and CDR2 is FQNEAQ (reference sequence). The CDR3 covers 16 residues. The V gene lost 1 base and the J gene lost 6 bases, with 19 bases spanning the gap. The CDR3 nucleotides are TGTGCCAGCAGCTTAGTTGGCGGTCGGAAAGGCACCGAGCAGTACTTC. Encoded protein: CASSLVGGRKGTEQYF.

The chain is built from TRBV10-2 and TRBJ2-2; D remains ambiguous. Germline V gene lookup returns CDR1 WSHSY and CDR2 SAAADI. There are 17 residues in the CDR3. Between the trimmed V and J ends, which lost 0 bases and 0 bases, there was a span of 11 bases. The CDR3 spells CASSESDLNANTGELFF. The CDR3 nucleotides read TGCGCCAGCAGTGAGTCCGACCTGAACGCGAACACCGGGGAGCTGTTTTTT.

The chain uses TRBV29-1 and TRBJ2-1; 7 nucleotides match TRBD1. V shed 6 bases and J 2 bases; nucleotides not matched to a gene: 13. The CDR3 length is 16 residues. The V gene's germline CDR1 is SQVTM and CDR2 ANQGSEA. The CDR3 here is CSVPHAITGAYNEQFF. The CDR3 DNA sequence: TGCAGCGTCCCCCATGCGATCACAGGGGCCTACAATGAGCAGTTCTTC.

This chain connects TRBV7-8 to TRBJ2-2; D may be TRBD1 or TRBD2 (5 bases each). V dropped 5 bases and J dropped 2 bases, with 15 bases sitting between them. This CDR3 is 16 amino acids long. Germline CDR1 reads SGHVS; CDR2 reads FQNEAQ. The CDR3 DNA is TGTGCCAGCAGCGGGGGACCAAAACATAACACCGGGGAGCTGTTTTTT. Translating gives CASSGGPKHNTGELFF.

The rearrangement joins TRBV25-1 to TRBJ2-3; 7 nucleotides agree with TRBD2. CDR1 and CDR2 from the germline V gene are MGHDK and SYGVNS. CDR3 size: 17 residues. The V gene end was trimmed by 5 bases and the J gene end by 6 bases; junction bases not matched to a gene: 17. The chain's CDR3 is CASSRRLSGARRDTQYF. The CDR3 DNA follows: TGTGCCAGCAGTCGGCGACTAAGCGGGGCACGCCGGGATACGCAGTATTTT.

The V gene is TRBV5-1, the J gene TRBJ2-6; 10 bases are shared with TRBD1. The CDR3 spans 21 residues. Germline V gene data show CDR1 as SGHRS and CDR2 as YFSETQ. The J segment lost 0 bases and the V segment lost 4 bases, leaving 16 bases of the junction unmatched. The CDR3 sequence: CASSPAGQGIITNSGANVLTF. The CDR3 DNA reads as TGCGCCAGCAGCCCGGCGGGACAGGGGATAATCACGAACTCTGGGGCCAACGTCCTGACTTTC.

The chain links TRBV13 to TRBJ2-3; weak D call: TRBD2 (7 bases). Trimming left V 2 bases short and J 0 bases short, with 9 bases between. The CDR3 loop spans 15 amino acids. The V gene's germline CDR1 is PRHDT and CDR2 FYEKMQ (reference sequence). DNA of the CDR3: TGTGCCAGCAGCTTAAGGGGGGGTAGCACAGATACGCAGTATTTT. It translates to CASSLRGGSTDTQYF.

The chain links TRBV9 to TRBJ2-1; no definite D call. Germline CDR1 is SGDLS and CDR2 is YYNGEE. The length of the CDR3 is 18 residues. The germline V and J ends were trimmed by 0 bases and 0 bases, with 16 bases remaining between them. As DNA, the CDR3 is TGTGCCAGCAGCGTAGCCGCCAGGCGCGTCAGCTCCTACAATGAGCAGTTCTTC. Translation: CASSVAARRVSSYNEQFF.

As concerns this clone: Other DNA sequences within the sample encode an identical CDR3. The CDR3 loop is CASSPDFYNEQFF. Written as DNA, the CDR3 is TGTGCCAGCAGCCCCGACTTCTACAATGAGCAGTTCTTC. J is TRBJ2-1 and V is TRBV27; D is undetermined. The CDR3 contains 13 residues. CDR1 is MNHEY and CDR2 is SMNVEV in the germline V gene (reference sequence). V lost 6 bases to trimming and J lost 3 bases, with 9 bases between them.

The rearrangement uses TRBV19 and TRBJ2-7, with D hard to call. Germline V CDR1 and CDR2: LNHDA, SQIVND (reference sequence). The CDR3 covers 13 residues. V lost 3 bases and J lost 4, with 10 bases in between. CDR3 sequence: CASSMGYQYEQYF. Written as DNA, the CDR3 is TGTGCCAGTAGTATGGGCTATCAATACGAGCAGTACTTC.

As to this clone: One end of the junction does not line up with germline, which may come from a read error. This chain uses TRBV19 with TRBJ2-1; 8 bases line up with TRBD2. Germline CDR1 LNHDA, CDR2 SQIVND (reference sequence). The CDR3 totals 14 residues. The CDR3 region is CASTTAGAYDEQFF. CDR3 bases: TGTGCCAGTACCACAGCGGGGGCCTACGATGAGCAGTTCTTC. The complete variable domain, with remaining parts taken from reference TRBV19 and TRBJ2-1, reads DGGITQSPKYLFRKEGQNVTLSCEQNLNHDAMYWYRQDPGQGLRLIYYSQIVNDFQKGDIAEGYSVSREKKESFPLTVTSAQKNPTAFYLCASTTAGAYDEQFFGPGTRLTVL.

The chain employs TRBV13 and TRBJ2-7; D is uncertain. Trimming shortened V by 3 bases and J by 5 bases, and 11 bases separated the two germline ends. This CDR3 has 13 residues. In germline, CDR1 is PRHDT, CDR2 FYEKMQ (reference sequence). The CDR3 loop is CASSLVGKDEQYF. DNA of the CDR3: TGTGCCAGCAGCTTGGTGGGGAAAGACGAGCAGTACTTC.

CDR3 in amino acids: CASSLEGGASETQYF. The DNA for the CDR3 is TGTGCCAGCAGCTTGGAAGGGGGAGCATCAGAGACCCAGTACTTC. The J gene is TRBJ2-5, the V gene TRBV5-8, with D perhaps TRBD1 (6 bases). The CDR3 totals 15 residues. Germline V gene data show CDR1 as SGHTS and CDR2 as YDEGEE. V shed 0 bases and J shed 4 bases, with 13 bases lying between them. The full variable domain, with the rest looked up from reference TRBV5-8 and TRBJ2-5, is EAGVTQSPTHLIKTRGQQATLRCSPISGHTSVYWYQQALGLGLQFLLWYDEGEERNRGNFPPRFSGRQFPNYSSELNVNALELEDSALYLCASSLEGGASETQYFGPGTRLLVL.

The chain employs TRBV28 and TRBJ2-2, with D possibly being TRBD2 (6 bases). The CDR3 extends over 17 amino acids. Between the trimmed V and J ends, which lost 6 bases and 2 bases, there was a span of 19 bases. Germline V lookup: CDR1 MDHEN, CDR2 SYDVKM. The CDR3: CASRLFSGEVNTGELFF. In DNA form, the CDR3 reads TGTGCCAGCAGGCTTTTCTCGGGGGAGGTAAACACCGGGGAGCTGTTTTTT.

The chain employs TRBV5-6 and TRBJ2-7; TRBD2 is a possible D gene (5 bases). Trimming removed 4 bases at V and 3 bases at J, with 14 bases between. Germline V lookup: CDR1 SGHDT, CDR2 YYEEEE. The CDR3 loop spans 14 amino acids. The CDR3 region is CASSRGAVNYEQYF. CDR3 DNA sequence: TGTGCCAGCAGCCGAGGAGCGGTTAACTACGAGCAGTACTTC.

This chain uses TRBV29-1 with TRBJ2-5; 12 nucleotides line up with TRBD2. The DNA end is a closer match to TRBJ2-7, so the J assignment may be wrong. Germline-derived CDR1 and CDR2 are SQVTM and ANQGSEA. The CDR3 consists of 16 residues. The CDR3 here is CSVEDPASGGGYEQYF. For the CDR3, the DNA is TGCAGCGTTGAAGATCCGGCTAGCGGGGGGGGCTACGAGCAGTACTTC.

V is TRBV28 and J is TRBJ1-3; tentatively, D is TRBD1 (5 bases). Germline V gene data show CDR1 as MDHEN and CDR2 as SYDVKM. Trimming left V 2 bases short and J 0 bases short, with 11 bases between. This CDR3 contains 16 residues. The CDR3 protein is CASSLGDAFSGNTIYF. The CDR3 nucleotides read TGTGCCAGCAGTTTAGGGGACGCCTTCTCTGGAAACACCATATATTTT.

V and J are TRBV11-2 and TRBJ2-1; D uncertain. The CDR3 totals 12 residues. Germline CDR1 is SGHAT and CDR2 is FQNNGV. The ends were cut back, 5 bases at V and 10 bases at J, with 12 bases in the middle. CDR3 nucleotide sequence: TGTGCCAGCAGCACGGGCGCTAGGGAGCAGTTCTTC. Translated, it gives CASSTGAREQFF.

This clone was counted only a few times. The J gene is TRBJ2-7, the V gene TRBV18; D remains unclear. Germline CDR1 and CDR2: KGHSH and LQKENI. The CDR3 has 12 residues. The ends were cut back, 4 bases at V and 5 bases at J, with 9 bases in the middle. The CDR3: CASSHGLNEQYF. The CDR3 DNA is TGTGCCAGCTCACACGGGCTGAACGAGCAGTACTTC.

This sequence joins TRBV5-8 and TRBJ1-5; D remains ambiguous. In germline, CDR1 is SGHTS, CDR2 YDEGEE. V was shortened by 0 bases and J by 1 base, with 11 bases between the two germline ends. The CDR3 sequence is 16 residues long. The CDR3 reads CASSLETLGSNQPQHF. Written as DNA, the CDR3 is TGTGCCAGCAGCTTGGAGACCTTAGGAAGCAATCAGCCCCAGCATTTT.

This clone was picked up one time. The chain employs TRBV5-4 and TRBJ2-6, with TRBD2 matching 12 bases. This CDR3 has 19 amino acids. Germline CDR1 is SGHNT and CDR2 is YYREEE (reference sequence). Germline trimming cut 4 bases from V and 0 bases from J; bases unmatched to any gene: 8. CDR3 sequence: CASSLGLAGRSSGANVLTF. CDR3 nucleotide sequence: TGTGCCAGCAGCCTAGGACTAGCGGGACGAAGCTCTGGGGCCAACGTCCTGACTTTC.

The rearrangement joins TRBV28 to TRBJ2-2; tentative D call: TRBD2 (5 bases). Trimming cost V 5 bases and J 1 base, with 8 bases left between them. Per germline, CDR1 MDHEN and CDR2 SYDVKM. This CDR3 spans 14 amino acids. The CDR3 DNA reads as TGTGCCAGCAGTCCAGAGGGGAACACCGGGGAGCTGTTTTTT. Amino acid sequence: CASSPEGNTGELFF. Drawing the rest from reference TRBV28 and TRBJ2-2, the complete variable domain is DVKVTQSSRYLVKRTGEKVFLECVQDMDHENMFWYRQDPGLGLRLIYFSYDVKMKEKGDIPEGYSVSREKKERFSLILESASTNQTSMYLCASSPEGNTGELFFGEGSRLTVL.

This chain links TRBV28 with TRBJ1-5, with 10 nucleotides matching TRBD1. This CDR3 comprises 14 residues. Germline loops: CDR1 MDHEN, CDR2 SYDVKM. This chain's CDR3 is CGCSTGGSNQPQHF. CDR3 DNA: TGTGGGTGTTCGACAGGGGGCAGCAATCAGCCCCAGCATTTT.

Here the CDR3 reads CASSQNFRVQETQYF. DNA of the CDR3: TGTGCCAGCAGCCAAAACTTTCGGGTTCAAGAGACCCAGTACTTC. This chain uses TRBV21-1 with TRBJ2-5; the DNA was not compared with TRBD2, the D call given in the table. TRBV21-1 constitutes a pseudogene. The CDR3 is made up of 15 amino acids.

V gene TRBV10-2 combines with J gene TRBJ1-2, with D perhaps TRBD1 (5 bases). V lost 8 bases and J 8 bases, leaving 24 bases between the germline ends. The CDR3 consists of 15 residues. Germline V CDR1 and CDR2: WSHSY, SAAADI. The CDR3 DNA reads TGCGCCAGCTTCCCCTCCCCCGGGACGGAGGAAGGCTACACCTTC. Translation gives CASFPSPGTEEGYTF.